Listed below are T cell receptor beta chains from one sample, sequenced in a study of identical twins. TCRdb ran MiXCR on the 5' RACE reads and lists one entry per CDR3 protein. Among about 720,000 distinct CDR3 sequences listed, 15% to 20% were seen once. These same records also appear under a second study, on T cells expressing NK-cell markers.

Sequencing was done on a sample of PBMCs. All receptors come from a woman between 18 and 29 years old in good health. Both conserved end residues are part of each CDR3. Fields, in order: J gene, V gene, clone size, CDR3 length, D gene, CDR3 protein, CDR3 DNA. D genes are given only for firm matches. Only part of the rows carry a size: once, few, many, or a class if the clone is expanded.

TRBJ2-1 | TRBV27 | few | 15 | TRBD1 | CASSSLWTGYNEQFF | TGTGCCAGCAGTTCCCTTTGGACAGGTTACAATGAGCAGTTCTTC
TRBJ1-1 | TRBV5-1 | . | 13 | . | CASRPDMNTEAFF | TGCGCCAGCAGACCAGACATGAACACTGAAGCTTTCTTT
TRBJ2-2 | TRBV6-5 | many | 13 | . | CASSYINTGELFF | TGTGCCAGCAGTTACATTAACACCGGGGAGCTGTTTTTT
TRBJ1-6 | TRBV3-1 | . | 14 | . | CASSSAEGRSPLHF | TGTGCCAGCAGCTCGGCGGAGGGAAGATCACCCCTCCACTTT
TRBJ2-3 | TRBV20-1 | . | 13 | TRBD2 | CSARGSGSDTQYF | TGCAGTGCTAGAGGTAGCGGGAGTGATACGCAGTATTTT
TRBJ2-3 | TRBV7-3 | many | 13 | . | CASSYLGTDTQYF | TGTGCCAGCAGTTATTTGGGGACAGATACGCAGTATTTT
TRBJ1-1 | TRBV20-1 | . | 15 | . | CSARDIRRVSDGAFF | TGCAGTGCTAGAGATATTAGGAGAGTGTCGGATGGAGCTTTCTTT
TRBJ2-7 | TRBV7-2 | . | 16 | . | CASSLNAGRSSYEQYF | TGTGCCAGCAGCTTAAATGCGGGGAGAAGCTCCTACGAGCAGTACTTC
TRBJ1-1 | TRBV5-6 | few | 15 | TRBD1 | CASSLDRGLYTEAFF | TGTGCCAGCAGCTTGGACAGGGGGCTGTACACTGAAGCTTTCTTT
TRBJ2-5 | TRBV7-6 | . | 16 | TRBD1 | CASSLTRQGAWETQYF | TGTGCCAGCAGCCTTACCAGACAGGGGGCGTGGGAGACCCAGTACTTC
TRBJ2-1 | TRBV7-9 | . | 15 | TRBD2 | CASSYRLAGENEQFF | TGTGCCAGCAGCTACCGACTAGCGGGAGAGAATGAGCAGTTCTTC
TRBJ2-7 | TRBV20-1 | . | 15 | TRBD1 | CSARTGQGQIYEQYF | TGCAGTGCTAGAACAGGACAGGGTCAGATCTACGAGCAGTACTTC
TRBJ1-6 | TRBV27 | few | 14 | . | CASSLRGLGSPLHF | TGTGCCAGCAGTTTACGAGGGTTGGGATCACCCCTCCACTTT
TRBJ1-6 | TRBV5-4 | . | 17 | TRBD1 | CASTRARDSQGNSPLHF | TGTGCCAGCACCCGAGCCCGGGACAGCCAAGGCAATTCACCCCTCCACTTT
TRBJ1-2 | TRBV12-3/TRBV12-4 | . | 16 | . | CASSFGRNRANYGYTF | TGTGCCAGCAGTTTCGGGCGAAACCGAGCTAACTATGGCTACACCTTC
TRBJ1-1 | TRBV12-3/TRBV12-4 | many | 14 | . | CASSNRVRGLEAFF | TGTGCCAGCAGCAATAGGGTAAGGGGTCTGGAAGCTTTCTTT
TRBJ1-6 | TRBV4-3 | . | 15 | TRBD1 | CASSQDRDRLSPLHF | TGCGCCAGCAGCCAAGATAGGGACAGGCTATCACCCCTCCACTTT
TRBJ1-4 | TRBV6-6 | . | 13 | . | CASSYSRDEKLFF | TGTGCCAGCAGTTACTCGAGGGACGAAAAACTGTTTTTT
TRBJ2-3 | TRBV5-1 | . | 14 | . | CASTIRASTDTQYF | TGCGCCAGCACCATCAGAGCTAGCACAGATACGCAGTATTTT
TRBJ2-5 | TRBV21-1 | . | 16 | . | CASSKGGREGLPTQYF | TGTGCCAGCAGCAAAGGGGGGCGGGAGGGCCTACCGACCCAGTACTTC
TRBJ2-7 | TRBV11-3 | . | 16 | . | CASSFRGPPLTYEQYF | TGTGCCAGCAGCTTCCGGGGGCCGCCACTCACCTACGAGCAGTACTTC
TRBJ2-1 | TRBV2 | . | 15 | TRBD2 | CASAQGASGGNEQFF | TGTGCCAGCGCTCAGGGGGCTAGCGGGGGGAATGAGCAGTTCTTC
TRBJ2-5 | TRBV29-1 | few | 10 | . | CSVVMDTQYF | TGCAGCGTTGTGATGGACACCCAGTACTTC
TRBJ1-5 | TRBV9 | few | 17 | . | CASSVRPRTVSNQPQHF | TGTGCCAGCAGCGTGCGCCCACGGACGGTTAGCAATCAGCCCCAGCATTTT
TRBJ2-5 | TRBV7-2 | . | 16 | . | CASSLDWGPIQETQYF | TGTGCCAGCAGCTTAGATTGGGGACCCATCCAAGAGACCCAGTACTTC
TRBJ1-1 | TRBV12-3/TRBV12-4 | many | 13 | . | CASSFFGGTEAFF | TGTGCCAGCAGTTTTTTTGGGGGCACTGAAGCTTTCTTT
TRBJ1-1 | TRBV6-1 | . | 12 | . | CASRRLNTEAFF | TGTGCCAGCAGGAGGTTGAACACTGAAGCTTTCTTT
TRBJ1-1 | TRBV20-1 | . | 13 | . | CSARASLNTEAFF | TGCAGTGCTAGAGCTTCGTTGAACACTGAAGCTTTCTTT
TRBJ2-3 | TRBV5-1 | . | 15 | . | CASSLMPAVADTQYF | TGCGCCAGCAGCTTAATGCCGGCAGTGGCGGATACGCAGTATTTT
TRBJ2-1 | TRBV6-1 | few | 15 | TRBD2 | CASGRGTRTYNEQFF | TGTGCCAGCGGCAGAGGGACTAGAACCTACAATGAGCAGTTCTTC
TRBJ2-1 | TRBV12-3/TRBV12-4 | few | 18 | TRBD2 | CASSLDLRLAGGFNEQFF | TGTGCCAGCAGTTTGGACCTTAGACTAGCGGGGGGTTTCAATGAGCAGTTCTTC
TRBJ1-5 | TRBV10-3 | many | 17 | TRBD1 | CAISKSRNRGPNQPQHF | TGTGCCATCAGTAAGTCCAGGAACAGGGGGCCAAATCAGCCCCAGCATTTT
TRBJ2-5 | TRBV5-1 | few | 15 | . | CASSEGPALQETQYF | TGCGCCAGCAGCGAGGGGCCCGCTCTACAAGAGACCCAGTACTTC
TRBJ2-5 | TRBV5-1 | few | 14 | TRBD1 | CASSLQGPQETQYF | TGCGCCAGCAGCTTACAGGGGCCCCAAGAGACCCAGTACTTC
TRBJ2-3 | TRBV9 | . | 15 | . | CASTKGGLNTDTQYF | TGTGCCAGTACCAAAGGTGGGCTAAACACAGATACGCAGTATTTT
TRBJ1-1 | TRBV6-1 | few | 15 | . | CASSEGGAGNTEAFF | TGTGCCAGCAGTGAAGGGGGGGCGGGGAACACTGAAGCTTTCTTT
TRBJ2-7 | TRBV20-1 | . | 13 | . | CSGLSDKRYEQYF | TGCAGTGGCTTAAGCGACAAACGCTACGAGCAGTACTTC
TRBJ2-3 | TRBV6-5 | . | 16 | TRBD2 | CASSHGLAGDIDTQYF | TGTGCCAGCAGTCACGGACTAGCGGGGGATATAGATACGCAGTATTTT
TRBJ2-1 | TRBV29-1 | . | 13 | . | CSVGTNGEREQFF | TGCAGCGTCGGGACAAACGGGGAACGTGAGCAGTTCTTC
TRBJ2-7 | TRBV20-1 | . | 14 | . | CSAVRDWGTYEQYF | TGCAGTGCTGTCCGGGACTGGGGGACCTACGAGCAGTACTTC
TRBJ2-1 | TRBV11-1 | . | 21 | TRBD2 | CATPVPIAGVWGPVSYNEQFF | TGTGCCACACCGGTTCCCATAGCGGGAGTTTGGGGTCCGGTCTCCTACAATGAGCAGTTCTTC
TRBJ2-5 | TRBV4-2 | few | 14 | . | CASSQEDRIGTQYF | TGTGCCAGCAGCCAAGAAGATCGGATAGGGACCCAGTACTTC
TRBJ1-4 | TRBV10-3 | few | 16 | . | CAISESKGATNEKLFF | TGTGCCATCAGTGAGTCGAAGGGAGCAACTAATGAAAAACTGTTTTTT